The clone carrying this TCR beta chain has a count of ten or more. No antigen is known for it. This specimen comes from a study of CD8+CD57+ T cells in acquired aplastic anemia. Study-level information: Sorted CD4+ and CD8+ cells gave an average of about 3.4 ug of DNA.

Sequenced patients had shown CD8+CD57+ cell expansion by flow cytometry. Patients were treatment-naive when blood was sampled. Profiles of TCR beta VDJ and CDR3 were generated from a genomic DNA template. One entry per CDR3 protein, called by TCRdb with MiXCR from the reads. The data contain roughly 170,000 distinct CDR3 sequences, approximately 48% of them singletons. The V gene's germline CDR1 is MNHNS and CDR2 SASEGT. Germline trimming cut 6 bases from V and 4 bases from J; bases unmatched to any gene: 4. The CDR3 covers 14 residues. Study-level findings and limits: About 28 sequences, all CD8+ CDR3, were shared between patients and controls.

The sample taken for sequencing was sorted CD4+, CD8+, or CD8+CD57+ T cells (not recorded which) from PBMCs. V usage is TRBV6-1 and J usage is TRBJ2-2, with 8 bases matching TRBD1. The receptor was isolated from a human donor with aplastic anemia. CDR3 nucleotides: TGTGCCAGCAGCCCAGGGGGCGCCACCGGGGAGCTGTTTTTT. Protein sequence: CASSPGGATGELFF.